This entry describes one T cell receptor (beta chain). Generated by immunoSEQ multiplex PCR, the TCRdb table keeps only in-frame clones and is missing some. The sample carries over 200,000 clones, roughly 91% recorded once. This sample is part of a study of blood T cell repertoires in COVID-19. V lost 3 bases and J lost 5, with 16 bases in between. Germline V CDR1 and CDR2: KGHSH, LQKENI. This CDR3 has 15 residues. The chain is built from TRBV18 and TRBJ2-5; possible D gene TRBD2, 6 bases. This receptor was obtained from a man aged 35 to 55 who had recovered from COVID-19. The sequenced sample consisted of PBMCs or T cells enriched from blood (not recorded which). The CDR3 region is CASSPGTGPDETQYF. The CDR3, as DNA: TGTGCCAGCTCACCCGGGACTGGGCCGGATGAGACCCAGTACTTC.